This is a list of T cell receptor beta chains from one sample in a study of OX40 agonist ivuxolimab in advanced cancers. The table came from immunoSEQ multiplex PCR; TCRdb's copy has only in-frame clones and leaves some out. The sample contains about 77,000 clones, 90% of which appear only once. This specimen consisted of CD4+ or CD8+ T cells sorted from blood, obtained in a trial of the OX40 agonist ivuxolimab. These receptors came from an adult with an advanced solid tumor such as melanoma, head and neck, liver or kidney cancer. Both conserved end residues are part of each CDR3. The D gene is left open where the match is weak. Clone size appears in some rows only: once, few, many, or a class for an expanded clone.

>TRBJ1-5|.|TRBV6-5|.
CASNPTGTNNQPQHF
TGTGCCAGCAACCCAACCGGGACCAACAATCAGCCCCAGCATTTT
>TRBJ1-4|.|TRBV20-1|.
CGAPTYEKLFF
TGCGGGGCCCCCACCTACGAAAAACTGTTTTTT
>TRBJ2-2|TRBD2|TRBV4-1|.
CASSRGGSGSGTGELFF
TGCGCCAGCAGCCGGGGCGGGAGCGGGAGCGGGACCGGGGAGCTGTTTTTT
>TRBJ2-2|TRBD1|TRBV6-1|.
CASRGQGTGELFF
TGTGCCAGCAGGGGACAGGGAACCGGGGAGCTGTTTTTT
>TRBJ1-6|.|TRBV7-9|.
CASSRAGANSPLHF
TGTGCCAGCAGCCGCGCGGGGGCGAATTCACCCCTCCACTTT
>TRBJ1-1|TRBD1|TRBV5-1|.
CASSPQGGVRDRGIRDTEAFF
TGCGCCAGCAGCCCCCAGGGGGGGGTCAGGGACAGGGGGATTCGTGATACTGAAGCTTTCTTT
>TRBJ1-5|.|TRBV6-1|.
CASNPTVADQPQHF
TGTGCCAGCAACCCGACCGTGGCAGATCAGCCCCAGCATTTT
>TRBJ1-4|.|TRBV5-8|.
CASSFVSVGKLFF
TGTGCCAGCAGCTTCGTTTCGGTGGGAAAACTGTTTTTT
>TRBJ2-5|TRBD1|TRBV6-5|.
CASSPQGAQVETQYF
TGTGCCAGCAGCCCCCAGGGGGCGCAGGTAGAGACCCAGTACTTC
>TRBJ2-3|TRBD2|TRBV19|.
CASSTGLAGGRGTDTQYF
TGTGCCAGTAGTACCGGACTAGCGGGGGGGCGAGGGACAGATACGCAGTATTTT
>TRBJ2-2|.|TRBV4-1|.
CASSQVPANTGELFF
TGCGCCAGCAGCCAAGTGCCAGCTAACACCGGGGAGCTGTTTTTT
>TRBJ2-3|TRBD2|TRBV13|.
CASSLADMASGRWGADTQYF
TGTGCCAGCAGCTTAGCGGATATGGCTAGCGGGCGTTGGGGGGCAGATACGCAGTATTTT
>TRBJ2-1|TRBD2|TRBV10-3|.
CATYETSGIYNEQFF
TGTGCCACCTACGAGACTAGCGGGATTTACAATGAGCAGTTCTTC
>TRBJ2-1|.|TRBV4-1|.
CASSQGGCGEYNEQFF
TGCGCCAGCAGCCAAGGGGGGTGCGGGGAGTACAATGAGCAGTTCTTC
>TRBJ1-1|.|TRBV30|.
CAWATGRGAFF
TGTGCCTGGGCCACAGGGCGGGGAGCTTTCTTT
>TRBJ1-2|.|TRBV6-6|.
CASSYSGQFNYGYTF
TGTGCCAGCAGTTACTCGGGGCAATTCAACTATGGCTACACCTTC
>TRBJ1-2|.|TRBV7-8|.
CASSYGAGLGYGYTF
TGTGCCAGCAGCTACGGAGCGGGGTTGGGCTATGGCTACACCTTC
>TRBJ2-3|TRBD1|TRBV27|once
CASSLVRDRAQQYF
TGTGCCAGCAGTTTAGTCCGGGACAGGGCTCAGCAGTATTTT
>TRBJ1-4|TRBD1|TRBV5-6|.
CASSRTGTGGEKLFF
TGTGCCAGCAGCCGAACTGGGACAGGGGGTGAAAAACTGTTTTTT
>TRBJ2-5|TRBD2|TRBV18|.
CASSLPGLASETQYF
TGTGCCAGCTCACTCCCGGGACTAGCGAGCGAGACCCAGTACTTC
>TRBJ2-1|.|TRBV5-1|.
CASSFYSSYNEQFF
TGCGCCAGCAGCTTCTACAGCTCCTACAATGAGCAGTTCTTC
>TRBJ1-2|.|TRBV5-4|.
CASSSGQSPYGYTF
TGTGCCAGCAGCTCAGGACAGAGTCCCTATGGCTACACCTTC
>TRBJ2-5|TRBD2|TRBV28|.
CASSLSLGRAPQETQYF
TGTGCCAGCAGTTTATCTCTCGGGAGGGCCCCCCAAGAGACCCAGTACTTC
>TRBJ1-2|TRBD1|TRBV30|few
CAWSVKGAGGYTF
TGTGCCTGGAGTGTCAAGGGGGCGGGTGGCTACACCTTC
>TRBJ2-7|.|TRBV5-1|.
CASGTLYEQYF
TGCGCCAGCGGGACTCTCTACGAGCAGTACTTC
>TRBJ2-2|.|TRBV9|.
CASSVEPGHRNTGELFF
TGTGCCAGCAGCGTAGAGCCGGGACATAGGAACACCGGGGAGCTGTTTTTT
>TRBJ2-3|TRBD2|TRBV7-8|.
CASSKWTRADTQYF
TGTGCCAGCAGCAAATGGACTAGGGCAGATACGCAGTATTTT
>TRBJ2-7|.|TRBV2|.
CASSGVEQYF
TGTGCCAGCAGTGGGGTCGAGCAGTACTTC
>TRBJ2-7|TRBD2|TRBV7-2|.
CASSLLAGAAYEQYF
TGTGCCAGCAGCTTGCTAGCGGGAGCAGCCTACGAGCAGTACTTC
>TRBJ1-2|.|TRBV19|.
CASSTPSGGRIGYTF
TGTGCCAGTAGCACCCCCAGCGGGGGAAGAATCGGCTACACCTTC
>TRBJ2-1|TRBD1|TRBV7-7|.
CASSFGQGEYNEQFF
TGTGCTAGCAGCTTCGGACAGGGGGAATACAATGAGCAGTTCTTC
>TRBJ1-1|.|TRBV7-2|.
CASSYSQGSLKEAFF
TGTGCCAGCAGTTACTCCCAGGGTTCACTAAAAGAAGCTTTCTTT
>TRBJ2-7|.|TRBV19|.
CASSIGRGGEQYF
TGTGCCAGTAGTATCGGACGTGGGGGCGAGCAGTACTTC